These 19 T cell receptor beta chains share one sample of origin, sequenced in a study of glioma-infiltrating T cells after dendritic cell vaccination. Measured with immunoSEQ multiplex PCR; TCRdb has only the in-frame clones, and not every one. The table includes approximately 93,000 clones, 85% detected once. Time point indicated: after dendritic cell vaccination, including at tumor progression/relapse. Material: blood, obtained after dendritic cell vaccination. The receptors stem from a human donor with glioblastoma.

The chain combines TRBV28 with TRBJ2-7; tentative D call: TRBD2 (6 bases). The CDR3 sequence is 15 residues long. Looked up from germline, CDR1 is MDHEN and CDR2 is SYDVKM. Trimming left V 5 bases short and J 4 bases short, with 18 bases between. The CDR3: CASSPAGLNLYEQYF. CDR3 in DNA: TGTGCCAGCAGTCCGGCGGGACTCAACTTATACGAGCAGTACTTC.

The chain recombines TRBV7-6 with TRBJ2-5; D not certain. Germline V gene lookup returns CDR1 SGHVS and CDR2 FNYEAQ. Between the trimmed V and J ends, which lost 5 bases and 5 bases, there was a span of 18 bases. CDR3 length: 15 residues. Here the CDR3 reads CASSTVTPAEETQYF. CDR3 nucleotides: TGTGCCAGCAGCACCGTAACACCGGCGGAGGAGACCCAGTACTTC.

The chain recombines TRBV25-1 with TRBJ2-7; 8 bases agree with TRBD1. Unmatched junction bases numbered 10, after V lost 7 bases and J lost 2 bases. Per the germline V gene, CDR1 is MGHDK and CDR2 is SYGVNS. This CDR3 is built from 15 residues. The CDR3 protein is CASTGARDRPYEQYF. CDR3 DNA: TGTGCCAGCACAGGGGCCCGGGACAGGCCCTACGAGCAGTACTTC.

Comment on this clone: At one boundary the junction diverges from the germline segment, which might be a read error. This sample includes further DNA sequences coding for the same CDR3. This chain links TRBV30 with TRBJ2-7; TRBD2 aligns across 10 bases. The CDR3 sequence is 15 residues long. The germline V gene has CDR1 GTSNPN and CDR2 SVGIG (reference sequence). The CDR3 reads CAWSVVAGGPYEQYF. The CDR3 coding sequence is TGTGCCTGGAGTGTAGTAGCGGGAGGCCCTTACGAGCAGTACTTT. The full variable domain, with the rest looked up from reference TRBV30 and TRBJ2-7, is SQTIHQWPATLVQPVGSPLSLECTVEGTSNPNLYWYRQAAGRGLQLLFYSVGIGQISSEVPQNLSASRPQDRQFILSSKKLLLSDSGFYLCAWSVVAGGPYEQYFGPGTRLTVT.

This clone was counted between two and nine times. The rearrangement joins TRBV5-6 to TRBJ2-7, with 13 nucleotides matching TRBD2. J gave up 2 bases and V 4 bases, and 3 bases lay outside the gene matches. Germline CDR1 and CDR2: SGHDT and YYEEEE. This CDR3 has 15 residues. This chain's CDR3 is CASSGGTSGAYEQYF. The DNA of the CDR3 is TGTGCCAGCAGCGGCGGGACTAGCGGGGCCTACGAGCAGTACTTC.

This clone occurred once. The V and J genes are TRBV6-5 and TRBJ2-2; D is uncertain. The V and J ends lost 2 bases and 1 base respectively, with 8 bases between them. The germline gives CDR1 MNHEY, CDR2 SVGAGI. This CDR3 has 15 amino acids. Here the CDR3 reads CASSYTWQNTGELFF. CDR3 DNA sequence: TGTGCCAGCAGTTACACGTGGCAGAACACCGGGGAGCTGTTTTTT.

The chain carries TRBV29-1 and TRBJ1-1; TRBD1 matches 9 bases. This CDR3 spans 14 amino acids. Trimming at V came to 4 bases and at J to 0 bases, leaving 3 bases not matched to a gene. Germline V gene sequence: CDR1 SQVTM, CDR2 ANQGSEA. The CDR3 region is CSVGTGDLNTEAFF. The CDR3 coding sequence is TGCAGCGTTGGGACAGGGGACTTGAACACTGAAGCTTTCTTT.

The CDR3 region is CASSLAGQLFQPQHF. The CDR3 nucleotides are TGTGCCAGCAGCTTGGCGGGACAGTTATTTCAGCCCCAGCATTTT. The rearrangement uses TRBV5-8 and TRBJ1-5; 7 bases align to TRBD1. Per the germline V gene, CDR1 is SGHTS and CDR2 is YDEGEE. The V and J ends lost 0 bases and 6 bases, in that order; junction bases with no gene match: 6. This CDR3 is built from 15 residues.

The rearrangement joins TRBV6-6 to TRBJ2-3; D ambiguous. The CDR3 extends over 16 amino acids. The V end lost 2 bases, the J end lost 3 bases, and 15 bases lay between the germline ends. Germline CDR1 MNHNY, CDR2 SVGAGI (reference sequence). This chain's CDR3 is CASSYRPGDQTDTQYF. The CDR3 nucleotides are TGTGCCAGCAGTTACCGCCCTGGAGACCAAACAGATACGCAGTATTTT.

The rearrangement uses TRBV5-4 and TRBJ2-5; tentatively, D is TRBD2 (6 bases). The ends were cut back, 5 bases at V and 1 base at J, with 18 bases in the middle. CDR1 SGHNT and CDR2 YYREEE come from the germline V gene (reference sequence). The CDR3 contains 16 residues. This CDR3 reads CASRINRENRQETQYF. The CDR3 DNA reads TGTGCCAGCAGAATCAACCGGGAGAATCGCCAAGAGACCCAGTACTTC.

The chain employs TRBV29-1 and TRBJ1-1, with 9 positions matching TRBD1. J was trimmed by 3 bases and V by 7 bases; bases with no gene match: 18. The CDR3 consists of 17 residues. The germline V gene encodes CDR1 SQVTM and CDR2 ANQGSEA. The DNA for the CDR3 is TGCAGCGCTAAATTGGGACAGGGCCCCGGTAGTGACACTGAAGCTTTCTTT. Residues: CSAKLGQGPGSDTEAFF.

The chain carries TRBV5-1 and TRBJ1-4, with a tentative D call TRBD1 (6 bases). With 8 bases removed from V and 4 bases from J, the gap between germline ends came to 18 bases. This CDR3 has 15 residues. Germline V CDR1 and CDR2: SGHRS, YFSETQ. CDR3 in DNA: TGCGCCAGTAGCCGGACAGCGGGATTTAATGAAAAACTGTTTTTT. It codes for CASSRTAGFNEKLFF.

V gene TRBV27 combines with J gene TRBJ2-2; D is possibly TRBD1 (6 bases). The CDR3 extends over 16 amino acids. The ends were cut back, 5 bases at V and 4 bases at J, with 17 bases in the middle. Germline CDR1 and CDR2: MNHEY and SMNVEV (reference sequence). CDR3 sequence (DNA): TGTGCCAGCAGTCCTGTCCCGGGACAATTCACCGGGGAGCTGTTTTTT. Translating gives CASSPVPGQFTGELFF.

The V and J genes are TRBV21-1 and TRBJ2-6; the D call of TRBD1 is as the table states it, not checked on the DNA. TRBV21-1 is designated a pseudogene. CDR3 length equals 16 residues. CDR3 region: CASSKVHRAGANVLTF. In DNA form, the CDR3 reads TGTGCCAGCAGCAAAGTGCACAGGGCCGGGGCCAACGTCCTGACTTTC.

CDR3 DNA: TGTGCCAGCAGTGGACTAGTTTTCGCAGATACGCAGTATTTT. Translating it yields CASSGLVFADTQYF. The V call is TRBV2, the J call TRBJ2-3, with D possibly TRBD2 on 6 matching bases. V dropped 4 bases and J dropped 4 bases, with 12 bases sitting between them. The CDR3 sequence is 14 residues long. Germline V gene sequence: CDR1 SNHLY, CDR2 FYNNEI. Supplemented by reference TRBV2 and TRBJ2-3, the full variable domain reads EPEVTQTPSHQVTQMGQEVILRCVPISNHLYFYWYRQILGQKVEFLVSFYNNEISEKSEIFDDQFSVERPDGSNFTLKIRSTKLEDSAMYFCASSGLVFADTQYFGPGTRLTVL.

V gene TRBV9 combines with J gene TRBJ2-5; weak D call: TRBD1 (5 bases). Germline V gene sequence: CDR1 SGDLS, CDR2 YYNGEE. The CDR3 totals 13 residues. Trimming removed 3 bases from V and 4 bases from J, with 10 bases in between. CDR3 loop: CASSGQFGETQYF. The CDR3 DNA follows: TGTGCCAGCAGCGGACAGTTCGGAGAGACCCAGTACTTC.

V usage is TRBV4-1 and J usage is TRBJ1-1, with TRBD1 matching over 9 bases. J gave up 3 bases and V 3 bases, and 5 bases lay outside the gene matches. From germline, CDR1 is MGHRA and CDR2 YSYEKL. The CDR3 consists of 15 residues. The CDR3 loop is CASSHIRDRDTEAFF. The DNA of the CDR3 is TGCGCCAGCAGCCATATCCGGGACAGGGACACTGAAGCTTTCTTT.

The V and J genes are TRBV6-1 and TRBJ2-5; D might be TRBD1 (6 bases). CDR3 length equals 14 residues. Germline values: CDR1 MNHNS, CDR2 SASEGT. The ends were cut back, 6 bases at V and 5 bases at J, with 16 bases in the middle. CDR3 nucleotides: TGTGCCAGCAGGGGACAAATGGGCGCGGAGACCCAGTACTTC. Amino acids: CASRGQMGAETQYF.

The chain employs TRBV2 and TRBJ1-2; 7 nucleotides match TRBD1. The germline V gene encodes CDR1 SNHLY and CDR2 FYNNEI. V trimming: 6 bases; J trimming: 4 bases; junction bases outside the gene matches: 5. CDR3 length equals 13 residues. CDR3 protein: CASRTGTVYGYTF. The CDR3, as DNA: TGTGCCAGCAGGACCGGGACAGTCTATGGCTACACCTTC.